This TCR beta chain was found in a study of blood T cell repertoires in COVID-19 (TCRdb year 2020). Broadly, across the study: The collaborator samples originated in the United States, Italy and Spain and spanned the acute and convalescent phases of COVID-19. The material from the prospective study consisted of cDNA or gDNA derived from T cells, B-cell-depleted T cells, or PBMCs. Subjects who had been exposed to COVID-19, were actively infected with it, or had recovered from it provided the deeply sampled blood TCRbeta repertoires that made up the dataset. The repertoires were released in a freely available public database intended as a resource for research on the immune response to SARS-CoV-2. The samples were drawn from the first 160 participants of the ongoing ImmuneRACE study and from roughly 1,300 subjects provided by 6 global collaborators. Nearly every sample came with metadata listing a de-identified subject ID, COVID-19 status, age in years and sex. Where available, HLA class I and class II types were obtained from metadata supplied by the sample provider rather than from assay-based typing.

One collaborating source in Seattle enrolled patients while the patients were actively infected and followed the patients over time throughout the course of disease. The collaborating institutions used their own protocols to collect whole blood in K2EDTA tubes. Collaborator samples were shipped for TCRbeta analysis as frozen whole blood, isolated PBMCs, or DNA extracted from either sample type. V and J are trimmed by 7 bases and 0 bases, and the gene matches miss 6 bases of the junction. CDR1 SGHRS and CDR2 YFSETQ were looked up in the germline V gene. The CDR3 has 17 amino acids, counting the end cysteine and phenylalanine. Of the read, only the CDR3 DNA is kept; its 51 bases are in frame from base 1. What the work shows at the level of the full study, not this receptor alone: How much clinical and demographic metadata was included differed by source and by participant, and the metadata was provided uncurated.

TCRbeta CDR3 regions were amplified from genomic DNA by means of the immunoSEQ Assay, a bias-controlled multiplex PCR. Per the original workflow: The number of nucleated cells in each sample was estimated from the amplification of reference gene primers within the assay. To quantify the absolute abundance of each unique TCRbeta CDR3 rearrangement, sequence reads were collapsed and filtered. Productive Simpson clonality was computed per sample as the square root of Simpson's diversity index over productive rearrangements. The clones in this table, taken by TCRdb from immuneACCESS, are in-frame only. Not every clone is retained; where verified, under half of the shortfall comes from an unresolved V gene, and the cause of the rest is unknown. From that table come the V and J calls and clone size; the DNA was used to work out D and trimming. Within this sample are under 200,000 clones, with 70% to 90% of them counted one time only. The ten largest clones represent more than 5% of the sample.

With regard to this clone: Its antigen is not yet known. Base qualities were left out, and no much larger clone turns up one base away.

This chain joins TRBV5-1 to TRBJ2-3, with TRBD2 matching 15 junction bases. This clonotype was sampled from a woman aged 45-65 years with COVID-19, enrolled during active disease. The specimen sequenced was peripheral blood. The nucleotide sequence reads as follows: TGCGCCAGCTCCTACGGACTAGCGGGGGGGAGCACAGATACGCAGTATTTT. It specifies CASSYGLAGGSTDTQYF.